The entry that follows covers one T cell receptor beta chain sequence. The antigen remains undetermined. V shed 9 bases and J 5 bases; nucleotides not matched to a gene: 8. Germline values: CDR1 KGHDR, CDR2 SFDVKD. CDR3 size: 15 residues. These data belong to a study of T cell responses to AZD1222 COVID-19 vaccine. The wider study: Second doses were pooled across both intervals (about 4 or about 12 weeks).

Points from the study as a whole: Receipt of two AZD1222 doses was followed by a rise in Spike-specific TCR breadth and depth. Donors were mostly white British, more females; clonal diversity possibly underestimated. Repertoires were obtained solely post-peak T cell response.

Using immunoSEQ multiplex PCR, the repertoire was profiled, and TCRdb retains in-frame clones only, with some absent. This table holds 90,000 to 140,000 clones, around 89% found once. The receptor was isolated from an adult in good health. The specimen was peripheral blood, collected on day 0 of AZD1222 vaccination. The genes are TRBV24-1 and TRBJ1-5; the match to TRBD1 covers 11 bases. The chain's CDR3 is CATSSRTGGYQPQHF. The CDR3, as DNA: TGTGCCACCTCGAGTCGGACAGGGGGCTATCAGCCCCAGCATTTT.